This T cell receptor (beta chain) appears in the sequencing data of a study of shared clonotypes between healthy human individuals (dated by TCRdb to 2019 to 2021). The study in broad terms: Three men and a couple of women, aged 18 to 49 years, made up the cohort. To estimate repertoire size and how much clonotype sharing occurs between individuals, the study deeply sequenced the blood TCR repertoires of 5 or 6 healthy adults. For each donor, CD4 naive and CD4 memory were each run on three plates, CD8 naive on two plates, and CD8 memory on one plate. Between about 0.8 and 9 billion PBMCs per donor were obtained by leukapheresis. Libraries were prepared and TCR repertoires were sequenced by different laboratories using diverse techniques, in order to increase sequencing depth and limit assay-specific biases.

Healthy HIV-negative adults with no recently reported acute infections or vaccinations were included as donors. Every donor was a Caucasian adult residing in Nashville, Tennessee, USA. Magnetic negative selection was used to enrich CD4+ T cells, after which naive cells were positively selected on CD45RA and the negative fraction became the memory subset. Blood was collected by leukapheresis, and PBMCs were isolated by Ficoll-Histopaque density gradient centrifugation and then cryopreserved in liquid nitrogen vapor phase. Purity and quantity of every magnetically sorted T cell population were checked by analytical flow cytometry. Each sorted fraction had its genomic DNA isolated and then quantified by UV absorbance on a Nanodrop 2000c. A word on this clone: Its antigen has not been determined. Base qualities are not recorded, but no much larger clone differs from it by a single base.

Using the deep immunoSEQ assay, multiplex PCR amplified TCR CDR3 regions from genomic DNA. For each cell subset, the extracted genomic DNA was distributed evenly across all wells of several immunoSEQ 96-well plates, and each plate served as one replicate. For sorted subsets, each replicate PCR was loaded with about 0.2 ug genomic DNA, equivalent to 30,000 or so T cell genomes. The purified libraries were quantified using a Qubit 3.0 fluorometer, sized with a Bioanalyzer 2100, and then quantified again using the KAPA Library Quantification kit. Every immunoSEQ 96-well plate was sequenced on a dedicated single-read 150-cycle Illumina NextSeq 550 flow cell. Under the source paper's analysis protocol: Because the immunoSEQ output held only junctional sequences and lacked quality scores, the filtering could not match the filtering applied to full-length reads. Sequences were annotated with PyIR, a Python wrapper for IgBLAST v1.9, using IMGT germline references to assign V/J genes and CDR3. Any read was removed if the V/J assignment was weak (E-value above 1e-6), the CDR3 was missing, or the read contained stop codons, out-of-frame junctions, or ambiguous translated residues. V3J clonotypes were defined as sequences sharing the same inferred V gene, J gene, and CDR3 amino acid sequence. Percentage overlap between repertoires was calculated by dividing the number of shared unique clonotypes by the size of the smaller repertoire. RTK rarefaction, the Chao1 estimator, and Recon v2.1 estimates of unobserved clonotypes were used to assess repertoire richness. Generation probabilities were computed with OLGA for all TCRbeta clonotypes obtained by the gDNA method from a few donors. This immuneACCESS table, as held by TCRdb, lists in-frame sequences with V and J called but not all clones. Of the missing ones, under half trace to an unresolved V gene in checked studies; the others have no known cause. That table furnishes V, J and clone size, whereas the DNA furnished D and trimming. The sample profile shows approximately 640,000 clones; 72% of them were found once. 1.8% of the sample is taken by the ten largest.

CDR1 is given as MDHEN and CDR2 as SYDVKM, both from the germline V gene. Trimming removed 5 bases from V and 4 bases from J; the gene matches leave 6 bases unexplained. From its cysteine to its phenylalanine, the CDR3 spans 15 amino acids. Of all the DNA, just the CDR3 is kept, 45 bases in frame from base 1. Here is what the overall study found, with its caveats: When a few donors were compared, the shared fraction of clonotypes was around 5.1% for naive CD4, roughly 3.4% for naive CD8, roughly 2.3% for memory CD4, and 0.3% to 0.5% for memory CD8. Rarefaction of sorted-subset datasets indicated incomplete sequencing despite the large sequencing depth. Sampling was limited to blood, and TCR repertoires in tissue likely differ from TCR repertoires in blood. Naive subsets generally had larger estimated clonotype richness than memory subsets did. The small number of donors limited the genetic and exposure-history diversity represented. Pairwise subsampling indicated that sequencing depth was expected to affect the degree of clonotype sharing among donors. Compared with non-shared clonotypes, clonotypes shared by all four sorted-subset donors had higher generation probabilities.

The sequenced sample was memory CD4+ T cells sorted from blood. Sample cell subset or site, as interpreted from the label and publication: CD45RA-negative fraction. The V and J genes are TRBV28 and TRBJ2-2, with TRBD2 matching 8 junction bases. This receptor was identified in a woman between 25 and 40 years old in good health. Here the CDR3 is given as CASSAGGPGTGELFF. At the DNA level, the sequence is TGTGCCAGCAGTGCGGGAGGCCCGGGCACCGGGGAGCTGTTTTTT.